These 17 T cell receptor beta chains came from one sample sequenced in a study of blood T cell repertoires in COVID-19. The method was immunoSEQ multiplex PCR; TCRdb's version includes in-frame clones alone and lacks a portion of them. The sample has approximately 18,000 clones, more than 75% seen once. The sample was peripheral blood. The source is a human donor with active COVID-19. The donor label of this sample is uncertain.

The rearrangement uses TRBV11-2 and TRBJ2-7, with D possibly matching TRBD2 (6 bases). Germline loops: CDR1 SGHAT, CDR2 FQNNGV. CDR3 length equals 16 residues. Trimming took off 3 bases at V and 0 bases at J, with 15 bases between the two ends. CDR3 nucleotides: TGTGCCAGCAGCTTGGAAACTAGCCGAAGCTCCTACGAGCAGTACTTC. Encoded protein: CASSLETSRSSYEQYF.

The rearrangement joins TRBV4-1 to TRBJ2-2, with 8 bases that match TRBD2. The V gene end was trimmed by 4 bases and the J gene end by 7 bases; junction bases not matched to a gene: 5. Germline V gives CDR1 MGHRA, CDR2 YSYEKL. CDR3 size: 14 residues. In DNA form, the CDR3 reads TGCGCCAGCAGCCTCGGACTAGCCGTCGGGGAGCTGTTTTTT. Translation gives CASSLGLAVGELFF.

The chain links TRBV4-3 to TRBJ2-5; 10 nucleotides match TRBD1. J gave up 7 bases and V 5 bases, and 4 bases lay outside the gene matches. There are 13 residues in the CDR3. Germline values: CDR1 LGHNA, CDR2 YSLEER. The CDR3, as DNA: TGCGCCAGCAGCGCCGGGACAGGGGCGACCCAGTACTTC. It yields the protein CASSAGTGATQYF.

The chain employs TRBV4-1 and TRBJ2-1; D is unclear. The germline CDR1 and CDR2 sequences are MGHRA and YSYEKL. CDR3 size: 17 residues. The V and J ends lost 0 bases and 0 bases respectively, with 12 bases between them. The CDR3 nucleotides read TGCGCCAGCAGCCAAGATACTGAGTACAGCTCCTACAATGAGCAGTTCTTC. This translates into CASSQDTEYSSYNEQFF.

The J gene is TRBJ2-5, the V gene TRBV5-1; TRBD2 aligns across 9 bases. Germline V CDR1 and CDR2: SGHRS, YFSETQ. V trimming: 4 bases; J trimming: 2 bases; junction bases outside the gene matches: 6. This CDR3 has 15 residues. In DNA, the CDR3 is TGCGCCAGCAGCCGAATAAGCGGGGGGCAAGAGACCCAGTACTTC. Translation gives CASSRISGGQETQYF. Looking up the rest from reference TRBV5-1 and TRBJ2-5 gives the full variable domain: KAGVTQTPRYLIKTRGQQVTLSCSPISGHRSVSWYQQTPGQGLQFLFEYFSETQRNKGNFPGRFSGRQFSNSRSEMNVSTLELGDSALYLCASSRISGGQETQYFGPGTRLLVL.

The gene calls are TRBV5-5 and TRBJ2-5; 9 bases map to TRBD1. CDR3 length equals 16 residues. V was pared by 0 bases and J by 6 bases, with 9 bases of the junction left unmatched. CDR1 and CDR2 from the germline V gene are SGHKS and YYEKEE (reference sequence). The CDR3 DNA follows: TGTGCCAGCAGCTTGGGGGCCGGGACAGGGAGAAAGACCCAGTACTTC. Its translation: CASSLGAGTGRKTQYF.

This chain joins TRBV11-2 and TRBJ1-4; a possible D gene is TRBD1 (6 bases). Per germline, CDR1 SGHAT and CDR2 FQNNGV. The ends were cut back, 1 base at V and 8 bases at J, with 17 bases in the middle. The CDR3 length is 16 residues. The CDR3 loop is CASSLGFGGAQEKLFF. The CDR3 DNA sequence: TGTGCCAGCAGCTTAGGATTTGGGGGGGCGCAGGAAAAACTGTTTTTT.

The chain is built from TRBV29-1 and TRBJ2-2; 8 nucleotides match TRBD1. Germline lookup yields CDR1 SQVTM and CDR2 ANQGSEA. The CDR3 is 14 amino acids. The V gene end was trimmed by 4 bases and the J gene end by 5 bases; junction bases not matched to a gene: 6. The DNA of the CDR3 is TGCAGCGTTGTGGCACAGGGGGTTACCGGGGAGCTGTTTTTT. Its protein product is CSVVAQGVTGELFF.

CDR3 nucleotides: TGTGCCAGCAGCCGTGGGGACACAAGCAATCAGCCCCAGCATTTT. This gives the protein CASSRGDTSNQPQHF. V and J are TRBV6-5 and TRBJ1-5; possible D gene TRBD1, 6 bases. Trimming removed 6 bases at V and 1 base at J, with 13 bases between. CDR3 size: 15 residues. Germline V CDR1 and CDR2: MNHEY, SVGAGI.

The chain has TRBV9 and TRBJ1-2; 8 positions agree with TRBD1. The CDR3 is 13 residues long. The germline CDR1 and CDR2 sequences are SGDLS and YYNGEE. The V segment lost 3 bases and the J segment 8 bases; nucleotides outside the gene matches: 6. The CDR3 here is CASSEQGADGYTF. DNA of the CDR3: TGTGCCAGCAGCGAGCAGGGGGCTGACGGCTACACCTTC.

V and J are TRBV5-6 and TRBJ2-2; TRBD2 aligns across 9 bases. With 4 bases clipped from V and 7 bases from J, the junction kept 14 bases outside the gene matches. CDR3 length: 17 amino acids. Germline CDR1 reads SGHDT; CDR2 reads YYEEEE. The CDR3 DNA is TGTGCCAGCAGCATGGGCCAGGTAGCGGGGGCAAGCGGGGAGCTGTTTTTT. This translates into CASSMGQVAGASGELFF.

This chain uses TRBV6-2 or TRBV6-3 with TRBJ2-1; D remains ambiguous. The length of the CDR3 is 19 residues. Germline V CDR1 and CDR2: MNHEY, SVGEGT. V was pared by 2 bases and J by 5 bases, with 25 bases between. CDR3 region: CASSYGRGKTEILNNEQFF. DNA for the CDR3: TGTGCCAGCAGTTACGGTCGAGGTAAAACGGAGATTTTAAACAATGAGCAGTTCTTC.

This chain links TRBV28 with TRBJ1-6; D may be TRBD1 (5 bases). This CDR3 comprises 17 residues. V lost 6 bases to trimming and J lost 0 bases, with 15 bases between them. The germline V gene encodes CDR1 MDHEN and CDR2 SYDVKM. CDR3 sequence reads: CASRPGLLSSYNSPLHF. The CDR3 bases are TGTGCCAGCAGGCCGGGACTTTTGAGCTCCTATAATTCACCCCTCCACTTT.

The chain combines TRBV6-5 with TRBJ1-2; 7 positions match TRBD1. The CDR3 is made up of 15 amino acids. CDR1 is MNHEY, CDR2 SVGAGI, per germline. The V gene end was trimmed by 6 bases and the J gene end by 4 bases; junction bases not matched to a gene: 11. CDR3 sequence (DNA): TGTGCCAGCAGCCGGACCGGGACAGCGACCTATGGCTACACCTTC. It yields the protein CASSRTGTATYGYTF.

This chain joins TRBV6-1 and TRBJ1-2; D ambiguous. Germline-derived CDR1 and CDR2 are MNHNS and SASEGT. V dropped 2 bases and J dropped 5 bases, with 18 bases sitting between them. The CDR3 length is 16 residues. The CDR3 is CASSERNPGVGYGYTF. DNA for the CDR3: TGTGCCAGCAGTGAAAGAAACCCGGGAGTGGGGTATGGCTACACCTTC.

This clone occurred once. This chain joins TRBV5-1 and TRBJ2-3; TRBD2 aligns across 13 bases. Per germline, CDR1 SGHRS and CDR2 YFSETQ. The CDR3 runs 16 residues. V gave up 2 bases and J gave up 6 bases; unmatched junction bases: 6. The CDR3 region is CASSFRLAGGTDTQYF. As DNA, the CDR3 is TGCGCCAGCAGCTTTCGACTAGCGGGGGGAACGGATACGCAGTATTTT.

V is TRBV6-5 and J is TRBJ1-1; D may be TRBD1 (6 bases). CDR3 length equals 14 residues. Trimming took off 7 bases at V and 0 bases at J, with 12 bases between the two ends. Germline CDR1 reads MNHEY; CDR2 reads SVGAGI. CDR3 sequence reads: CASKDRNMNTEAFF. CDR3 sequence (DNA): TGTGCCAGCAAGGACAGAAACATGAACACTGAAGCTTTCTTT.